Presented here are 21 T cell receptor beta chains from one specimen sequenced in a study of graft-versus-host responses after intestinal transplantation. These TCRs are of unknown antigen specificity. Assay used: immunoSEQ multiplex PCR; TCRdb lists only in-frame clones, some missing. Among roughly 120,000 clones listed, about 92% were seen once. The sequenced sample was unstimulated CD8+ T cells sorted from spleen or lymph node cells, obtained before transplant. The source is a human donor who was the organ donor for an intestinal transplant.

The rearrangement uses TRBV11-2 and TRBJ2-1, with TRBD2 identical over 8 bases. Germline V gene lookup returns CDR1 SGHAT and CDR2 FQNNGV. After removal of 1 base from V and 9 bases from J, the junction contained 11 bases not matched to a gene. The CDR3 is 16 residues long. Written as DNA, the CDR3 is TGTGCCAGCAGCTTAGTTAAGCGGGAGAGGGACGGTGAGCAGTTCTTC. Its protein is CASSLVKRERDGEQFF. Complete variable domain (other parts from reference TRBV11-2 and TRBJ2-1): EAGVAQSPRYKIIEKRQSVAFWCNPISGHATLYWYQQILGQGPKLLIQFQNNGVVDDSQLPKDRFSAERLKGVDSTLKIQPAKLEDSAVYLCASSLVKRERDGEQFFGPGTRLTVL.

In this sample, this clone turned up once. This chain links TRBV4-1 with TRBJ1-1; D is uncertain. Trimming shortened V by 2 bases and J by 6 bases, and 10 bases separated the two germline ends. CDR3 length equals 13 residues. Per germline, CDR1 MGHRA and CDR2 YSYEKL. The CDR3 loop reads CASSQQLGAEAFF. The CDR3 nucleotides are TGCGCCAGCAGCCAACAGCTGGGCGCTGAAGCTTTCTTT.

The chain links TRBV21-1 to TRBJ1-2; the table gives TRBD1 as D, unverified against the DNA. TRBV21-1 is shown as a pseudogene. This CDR3 spans 10 amino acids. DNA for the CDR3: TGTGCCAGCAGCAGGACAGGGAACACCTTC. Encoded protein: CASSRTGNTF.

CDR3 nucleotides: TGTGCCAGCAGCGTTGACGGGGAGGATACGCAGTATTTT. Residues: CASSVDGEDTQYF. The V call is TRBV9, the J call TRBJ2-3; tentative D call: TRBD2 (5 bases). The CDR3 sequence is 13 residues long. Per the germline V gene, CDR1 is SGDLS and CDR2 is YYNGEE. The V end lost 2 bases, the J end lost 6 bases, and 10 bases lay between the germline ends.

CDR3 residues: CASSRTDNEQFF. The CDR3 DNA is TGTGCCAGCAGCCGGACTGACAATGAGCAGTTCTTC. This chain links TRBV7-9 with TRBJ2-1, with TRBD2 as a possible D gene (5 bases). The CDR3 is 12 residues long. The V gene's germline CDR1 is SEHNR and CDR2 FQNEAQ (reference sequence). The V end lost 5 bases, the J end lost 5 bases, and 7 bases lay between the germline ends. The full variable domain, rest sourced from reference TRBV7-9 and TRBJ2-1, is DTGVSQNPRHKITKRGQNVTFRCDPISEHNRLYWYRQTLGQGPEFLTYFQNEAQLEKSRLLSDRFSAERPKGSFSTLEIQRTEQGDSAMYLCASSRTDNEQFFGPGTRLTVL.

The gene calls are TRBV10-3 and TRBJ2-7, with 12 bases identical to TRBD1. Germline CDR1 and CDR2: ENHRY and SYGVKD. The CDR3 is 12 amino acids. V was clipped by 8 bases and J by 6 bases; unmatched bases: 2. The DNA of the CDR3 is TGTGCCATCGGGGACAGGGGGCGCGAGCAGTACTTC. It codes for CAIGDRGREQYF.

The rearrangement uses TRBV25-1 and TRBJ1-1; tentatively, D is TRBD1 (5 bases). Germline CDR1 MGHDK, CDR2 SYGVNS. V was shortened by 3 bases and J by 1 base, with 15 bases between the two germline ends. The CDR3 extends over 16 amino acids. The CDR3 nucleotides read TGTGCCAGCAGTGAGGGGGGAGTAGCCCCGAACACTGAAGCTTTCTTT. Amino acid sequence: CASSEGGVAPNTEAFF.

The chain is built from TRBV27 and TRBJ1-1; D gene uncertain. The ends were cut back, 4 bases at V and 1 base at J, with 7 bases in the middle. Germline V gene sequence: CDR1 MNHEY, CDR2 SMNVEV (reference sequence). This CDR3 comprises 13 residues. The CDR3 loop is CASSYGPNTEAFF. The CDR3 bases are TGTGCCAGCAGTTACGGCCCGAACACTGAAGCTTTCTTT.

The rearrangement joins TRBV5-4 to TRBJ2-7; 8 bases are shared with TRBD1. With V trimmed by 2 bases and J by 6 bases, 1 base remained unmatched. CDR3 length: 12 amino acids. Germline assignment: CDR1 SGHNT and CDR2 YYREEE (reference sequence). The CDR3 DNA sequence: TGTGCCAGCAGCTTTGGACAGGGCGAGCAGTACTTC. This translates into CASSFGQGEQYF.

For this clone: The junction shows a germline mismatch at one end, possibly a read error. This chain joins TRBV5-6 and TRBJ1-2, with a possible D match to TRBD1 (5 bases). The germline CDR1 and CDR2 sequences are SGHDT and YYEEEE. The CDR3 covers 14 residues. The CDR3: CASSFRGPDYGHTF. Written as DNA, the CDR3 is TGTGCCAGCAGCTTTCGGGGACCAGACTATGGCCACACCTTC.

V gene TRBV19 combines with J gene TRBJ2-2; D is ambiguous. V was pared by 1 base and J by 4 bases, with 10 bases between. The CDR3 sequence is 15 residues long. Germline-derived CDR1 and CDR2 are LNHDA and SQIVND (reference sequence). CDR3 in DNA: TGTGCCAGTAGTATAGTGGGCTTCCTCACCGGGGAGCTGTTTTTT. Residues: CASSIVGFLTGELFF.

The gene calls are TRBV7-2 and TRBJ2-7; 7 bases fit TRBD1. V trimming: 6 bases; J trimming: 3 bases; junction bases outside the gene matches: 8. The CDR3 contains 14 residues. CDR1 and CDR2 from the germline V gene are SGHTA and FQGNSA. The CDR3 spells CASSGTDRDYEQYF. In DNA form, the CDR3 reads TGTGCCAGCAGTGGAACCGACAGGGACTACGAGCAGTACTTC.

V and J are TRBV9 and TRBJ2-7; TRBD2 agrees at 8 bases. The CDR3 is 13 amino acids. V was pared by 6 bases and J by 0 bases, with 2 bases of the junction left unmatched. CDR1 is SGDLS, CDR2 YYNGEE, per germline. The CDR3 region has the DNA TGTGCCAGCACCGGGAGGGACTCCTACGAGCAGTACTTC. As protein: CASTGRDSYEQYF.

The rearrangement joins TRBV27 to TRBJ2-1; 11 nucleotides line up with TRBD2. Trimming cost V 3 bases and J 7 bases; bases outside gene matches: 5. Germline V CDR1 and CDR2: MNHEY, SMNVEV (reference sequence). This CDR3 region has 15 residues. CDR3 DNA sequence: TGTGCCAGCAGTTTGGAACTAGCGGGAGTTAATGAGCAGTTCTTC. It encodes CASSLELAGVNEQFF.

This chain links TRBV4-2 with TRBJ2-7, with D perhaps TRBD2 (6 bases). V was clipped by 2 bases and J by 0 bases, with 11 bases between them. The CDR3 is made up of 15 amino acids. The V gene's germline CDR1 is LGHNA and CDR2 YNFKEQ. In DNA, the CDR3 is TGTGCCAGCAGCCAATTGGCCGGGAGCTCCTACGAGCAGTACTTC. It yields the protein CASSQLAGSSYEQYF.

The rearrangement uses TRBV13 and TRBJ2-1, with D tentatively TRBD2 (5 bases). The germline V gene has CDR1 PRHDT and CDR2 FYEKMQ (reference sequence). V was clipped by 6 bases and J by 0 bases, with 15 bases between them. The CDR3 runs to 16 residues. The CDR3 sequence is CASSFRTGSSYNEQFF. The CDR3 coding sequence is TGTGCCAGCAGTTTTCGGACGGGGAGCTCCTACAATGAGCAGTTCTTC.

The chain carries TRBV29-1 and TRBJ2-3; D ambiguous. From germline, CDR1 is SQVTM and CDR2 ANQGSEA. This CDR3 region has 12 residues. Trimming cost V 8 bases and J 3 bases, with 12 bases left between them. The CDR3 nucleotides are TGCAGCACAGTGGGGTGGACAGATACGCAGTATTTT. This gives the protein CSTVGWTDTQYF.

This chain links TRBV4-1 with TRBJ2-1, with 8 nucleotides matching TRBD2. The germline gives CDR1 MGHRA, CDR2 YSYEKL. The CDR3 consists of 17 residues. Germline trimming cut 2 bases from V and 0 bases from J; bases unmatched to any gene: 6. The DNA of the CDR3 is TGCGCCAGCAGCCAACCCAGCGGGAGTAGCTCCTACAATGAGCAGTTCTTC. Residues: CASSQPSGSSSYNEQFF.

The V call is TRBV30, the J call TRBJ2-7, with D possibly being TRBD1 or TRBD2 (5 bases each). CDR3 size: 13 residues. In germline, CDR1 is GTSNPN, CDR2 SVGIG (reference sequence). Trimming pared 1 base from V and 5 bases from J, leaving 12 bases between. CDR3 region: CAWSEEGIHEQYF. The CDR3 nucleotides are TGTGCCTGGAGTGAAGAGGGGATCCACGAGCAGTACTTC. The variable domain in full, completed from reference TRBV30 and TRBJ2-7, reads SQTIHQWPATLVQPVGSPLSLECTVEGTSNPNLYWYRQAAGRGLQLLFYSVGIGQISSEVPQNLSASRPQDRQFILSSKKLLLSDSGFYLCAWSEEGIHEQYFGPGTRLTVT.

The chain's CDR3 is CASRTSGGYNEQFF. The CDR3 DNA is TGTGCCAGTCGGACTAGCGGGGGGTATAATGAGCAGTTCTTC. The gene calls are TRBV19 and TRBJ2-1; 14 nucleotides match TRBD2. Germline values: CDR1 LNHDA, CDR2 SQIVND (reference sequence). CDR3 size: 14 residues. V shed 8 bases, J shed 7 bases, and the junction held 4 bases outside the gene matches.

V gene TRBV11-2 combines with J gene TRBJ2-7, with D perhaps matching TRBD1 (6 bases). CDR1 and CDR2 (germline): SGHAT, FQNNGV. The CDR3 loop spans 15 amino acids. V lost 5 bases, J lost 5 bases, and 19 bases lay in between. The CDR3: CASSANRVSLHEQYF. The CDR3 DNA reads TGTGCCAGCAGCGCAAACAGGGTTTCTCTCCACGAGCAGTACTTC.